This T cell receptor beta chain was sequenced for a study of blood T cell repertoires in COVID-19. The table came from immunoSEQ multiplex PCR; TCRdb's copy has only in-frame clones and leaves some out. This table has over 50,000 clones, about 81% appearing once. The CDR3 spans 14 residues. The ends were cut back, 5 bases at V and 1 base at J, with 11 bases in the middle. Germline CDR1 SEHNR, CDR2 FQNEAQ (reference sequence). The J gene is TRBJ1-2, the V gene TRBV7-9; D not certain. The sample taken for sequencing was peripheral blood. The sequence derives from an older man with acute or convalescent COVID-19. The CDR3, as DNA: TGTGCCAGCAGCCGGATCGGAGGTAACTATGGCTACACCTTC. Translating it yields CASSRIGGNYGYTF. Complete variable domain (other parts from reference TRBV7-9 and TRBJ1-2): DTGVSQNPRHKITKRGQNVTFRCDPISEHNRLYWYRQTLGQGPEFLTYFQNEAQLEKSRLLSDRFSAERPKGSFSTLEIQRTEQGDSAMYLCASSRIGGNYGYTFGSGTRLTVV.